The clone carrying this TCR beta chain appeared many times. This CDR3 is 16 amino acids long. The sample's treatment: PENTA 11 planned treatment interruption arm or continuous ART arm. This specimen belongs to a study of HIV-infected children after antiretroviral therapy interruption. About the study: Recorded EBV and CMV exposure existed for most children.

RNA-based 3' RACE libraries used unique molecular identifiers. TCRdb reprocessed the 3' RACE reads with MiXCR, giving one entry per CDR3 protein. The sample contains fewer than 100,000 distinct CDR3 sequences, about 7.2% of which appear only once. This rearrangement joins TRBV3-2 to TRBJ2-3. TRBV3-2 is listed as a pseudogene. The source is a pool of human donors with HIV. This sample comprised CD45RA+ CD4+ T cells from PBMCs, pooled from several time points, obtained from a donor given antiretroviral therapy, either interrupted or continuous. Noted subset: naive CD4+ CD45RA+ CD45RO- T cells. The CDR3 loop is CASSPRTFEGTDTQYF. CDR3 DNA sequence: TGTGCCAGCAGCCCAAGGACTTTCGAAGGCACAGATACGCAGTATTTT.